The sequence of this T cell receptor beta chain was determined in a study of T cell changes during pregnancy in multiple sclerosis. CDR1 is SGHNT, CDR2 YYREEE, per germline (reference sequence). The CDR3 runs to 16 residues. Losses at the gene ends were 2 bases for V and 1 base for J; bases not matched to a gene: 2. Using immunoSEQ multiplex PCR, the repertoire was profiled, and TCRdb retains in-frame clones only, with some absent. This table has about 33,000 clones, about 90% appearing once. The rearrangement uses TRBV5-4 and TRBJ2-5; 13 bases match TRBD2. The sequences come from CD4+ T cells from peripheral blood mononuclear cells, collected in the third trimester of pregnancy. The TCR comes from a female donor in good health, enrolled as a control in a pregnancy study. The chain's CDR3 is CASSLRLAGGQETQYF. CDR3 DNA: TGTGCCAGCAGCTTACGACTAGCGGGAGGCCAAGAGACCCAGTACTTC.